Each of the 21 T cell receptor beta chains below was sequenced from the same sample in a study of T-cell reconstitution after alpha-beta-depleted transplantation in children. This sample's TCRbeta library carried unique molecular identifier barcodes. TCRdb used MiXCR to reprocess the PCR reads, holding one entry per CDR3 protein. The table includes some 70,000 distinct CDR3 sequences, 4.9% detected once. The sequenced sample was PBMCs, mostly from graft donor cells, obtained 180 days after TCRalphabeta/CD19-depleted stem cell transplant. Receptors were obtained from a boy under three years old who had a stem cell transplant for acute myeloid leukemia, so the T cells may come from the graft donor.

This clonotype showed up many times. The rearrangement uses TRBV5-1 and TRBJ2-1; D is perhaps TRBD1 (5 bases). This CDR3 spans 15 amino acids. Germline V gives CDR1 SGHRS, CDR2 YFSETQ. V lost 1 base to trimming and J lost 6 bases, with 14 bases between them. The CDR3 spells CASSLIGRALNEQFF. As DNA, the CDR3 is TGCGCCAGCAGCTTGATTGGCAGGGCCCTCAATGAGCAGTTCTTC.

This clonotype was seen repeatedly, ten times or more. The genes are TRBV6-2 or TRBV6-3 and TRBJ1-4; 7 bases map to TRBD1. Germline V gives CDR1 MNHEY, CDR2 SVGEGT. The CDR3 totals 14 residues. The V segment lost 5 bases and the J segment 8 bases; nucleotides outside the gene matches: 8. The CDR3 loop reads CASSHEGAREKLFF. Here the CDR3 DNA reads TGTGCCAGCAGTCACGAGGGGGCGCGGGAAAAACTGTTTTTT.

This clonotype was recorded many times. The CDR3 coding sequence is TGCGCCAGCAGCTTGGAACAGCGGGGGACAGATACGCAGTATTTT. This encodes CASSLEQRGTDTQYF. The rearrangement uses TRBV5-1 and TRBJ2-3, with TRBD2 matching over 8 bases. The CDR3 runs to 15 residues. CDR1 is SGHRS, CDR2 YFSETQ, per germline. J gave up 3 bases and V 0 bases, and 3 bases lay outside the gene matches.

This clonotype was seen at least ten times. This CDR3 is CSARPDSMPTEAFF. The CDR3 DNA sequence: TGCAGTGCTAGGCCCGACAGTATGCCCACTGAAGCTTTCTTT. This chain connects TRBV20-1 to TRBJ1-1; a weak D match, TRBD1 (5 bases). Trimming took off 3 bases at V and 4 bases at J, with 15 bases between the two ends. The CDR3 length is 14 residues. CDR1 and CDR2 from the germline V gene are DFQATT and SNEGSKA (reference sequence).

This clonotype was detected many times. The chain combines TRBV12-3 or TRBV12-4 with TRBJ1-5; 7 bases align to TRBD1. This CDR3 region has 14 residues. V shed 6 bases, J shed 7 bases, and the junction held 9 bases outside the gene matches. CDR3 sequence reads: CASRRQGLRQPQHF. The CDR3 DNA is TGTGCCAGCAGAAGACAGGGACTAAGGCAGCCCCAGCATTTT.

The sample holds many counts of this clonotype. V and J are TRBV28 and TRBJ2-1; possibly TRBD1 for D (6 bases). V lost 7 bases to trimming and J lost 3 bases, with 16 bases between them. In germline, CDR1 is MDHEN, CDR2 SYDVKM. The CDR3 extends over 15 amino acids. For the CDR3, the DNA is TGTGCCAGCAACGGAGGTCGGGACATCTACAATGAGCAGTTCTTC. Protein: CASNGGRDIYNEQFF.

This clonotype occurred many times. The chain employs TRBV27 and TRBJ2-7; 7 nucleotides match TRBD1. This CDR3 has 15 residues. Germline CDR1 MNHEY, CDR2 SMNVEV (reference sequence). Unmatched junction bases numbered 10, after V lost 5 bases and J lost 3 bases. The CDR3 nucleotides are TGTGCCAGCAGTCTCGAGGGGACAGAATACTACGAGCAGTACTTC. This gives the protein CASSLEGTEYYEQYF.

This clonotype counts as large. V is TRBV4-1 and J is TRBJ1-5; a possible D gene is TRBD1 (5 bases). This CDR3 spans 18 amino acids. Per the germline V gene, CDR1 is MGHRA and CDR2 is YSYEKL. V lost 0 bases and J lost 1, with 16 bases in between. The DNA of the CDR3 is TGCGCCAGCAGCCAAGAGGGAGGAGGGGCAGAAAGCAATCAGCCCCAGCATTTT. Protein: CASSQEGGGAESNQPQHF.

In this sample, this clonotype turned up many times. V is TRBV4-2 and J is TRBJ2-1; 7 bases fit TRBD2. Germline V CDR1 and CDR2: LGHNA, YNFKEQ. V was pared by 5 bases and J by 2 bases, with 15 bases of the junction left unmatched. The CDR3 is 18 amino acids. CDR3 sequence reads: CASSTRSLLTSPYNEQFF. The CDR3 DNA reads TGTGCCAGCAGCACCCGATCTTTACTGACTAGCCCCTACAATGAGCAGTTCTTC.

This clonotype was found many times. This sequence joins TRBV20-1 and TRBJ1-6, with D possibly being TRBD1 (5 bases). Germline-derived CDR1 and CDR2 are DFQATT and SNEGSKA (reference sequence). The germline V and J ends were trimmed by 7 bases and 10 bases, with 11 bases remaining between them. This CDR3 is 11 amino acids long. In nucleotides, the CDR3 is TGCAGTGTCGGGGGAGGATCACCCCTCCACTTT. Protein: CSVGGGSPLHF.

In this sample, this clonotype turned up a few times. The junction shows a germline mismatch at one end, possibly a read error. The J gene is TRBJ1-4, the V gene TRBV20-1; D uncertain. The CDR3 loop spans 18 amino acids. CDR1 is DFQATT and CDR2 is SNEGSKA in the germline V gene (reference sequence). The CDR3 DNA sequence: TGCTGTGCTAGAGATCTCTTTCAAGCAGGTTCAACTAATGAAAAACTGTTTTTT. Translating gives CCARDLFQAGSTNEKLFF.

There are many counts of this clonotype. The genes are TRBV5-5 and TRBJ2-5; no definite D call. The V gene lost 2 bases and the J gene lost 5 bases, with 7 bases spanning the gap. Germline assignment: CDR1 SGHKS and CDR2 YYEKEE (reference sequence). This CDR3 is built from 12 residues. The CDR3 is CASSFSSETQYF. The CDR3 bases are TGTGCCAGCAGCTTTTCCTCGGAGACCCAGTACTTC.

This clonotype has at least ten counts. The chain uses TRBV5-4 and TRBJ2-5; D tentatively fits TRBD1 or TRBD2 (7 bases each). V lost 3 bases and J 5 bases, leaving 14 bases between the germline ends. The CDR3 is 14 residues long. In germline, CDR1 is SGHNT, CDR2 YYREEE (reference sequence). As DNA, the CDR3 is TGTGCCAGCAGCTGGGAGGGGGCCGGGGAGACCCAGTACTTC. Translation gives CASSWEGAGETQYF.

This clonotype was observed at least ten times. This chain uses TRBV24-1 with TRBJ2-1; 8 positions agree with TRBD2. This CDR3 has 14 amino acids. V was clipped by 4 bases and J by 10 bases; unmatched bases: 8. In germline, CDR1 is KGHDR, CDR2 SFDVKD. The CDR3 sequence is CATSEIGLAGEQFF. CDR3 sequence (DNA): TGTGCCACCAGTGAAATAGGACTAGCTGGAGAGCAGTTCTTC.

This clonotype was recorded many times. The V call is TRBV10-3, the J call TRBJ1-2; D gene unclear. The CDR3 runs 14 residues. Looked up from germline, CDR1 is ENHRY and CDR2 is SYGVKD. V was trimmed by 4 bases and J by 4 bases, leaving 13 bases between them. CDR3 DNA sequence: TGTGCCATCAGTGGAGGCAGTTCCGGCTATGGCTACACCTTC. This codes for CAISGGSSGYGYTF.

A word on this clonotype: The junction does not match germline at one end; this may be a read error. The V and J genes are TRBV2 and TRBJ2-3, with 13 positions matching TRBD2. CDR1 and CDR2 from the germline V gene are SNHLY and FYNNEI. This CDR3 comprises 18 residues. This chain's CDR3 is CTSSHPGLAGSGTDTQYF. The DNA of the CDR3 is TGTACCAGCAGTCATCCGGGACTAGCGGGGTCTGGCACAGATACGCAGTATTTT.

This clonotype has ten or more counts. This chain connects TRBV7-3 to TRBJ2-2; TRBD2 matches at 8 bases. The CDR3 totals 17 residues. V lost 2 bases to trimming and J lost 0 bases; unmatched junction nucleotides: 5. Germline V gene data show CDR1 as SGHTA and CDR2 as FQGTGA. This CDR3 is CASSLRAGGPNTGELFF. The CDR3 region has the DNA TGTGCCAGCAGCTTACGGGCGGGGGGCCCGAACACCGGGGAGCTGTTTTTT.

This clonotype was observed at least ten times. The rearrangement uses TRBV15 and TRBJ1-5; D ambiguous. V lost 5 bases, J lost 6 bases, and 14 bases lay in between. Germline CDR1 is LNHNV and CDR2 is YYDKDF (reference sequence). This CDR3 is 14 amino acids long. CDR3 sequence reads: CATSPGRGTQPQHF. In DNA form, the CDR3 reads TGTGCCACCAGCCCAGGCCGGGGAACTCAGCCCCAGCATTTT.

This clonotype was counted a few times. The chain uses TRBV10-2 and TRBJ1-3; possibly TRBD1 for D (6 bases). With 6 bases removed from V and 4 bases from J, the gap between germline ends came to 19 bases. This CDR3 comprises 16 residues. Germline V gene data show CDR1 as WSHSY and CDR2 as SAAADI. In DNA, the CDR3 is TGCGCCAGCAGCCTACAGGGAAAAGAGCGAGGAAACACCATATATTTT. This translates into CASSLQGKERGNTIYF.

In this sample, this clonotype turned up many times. V gene TRBV12-3 or TRBV12-4 combines with J gene TRBJ2-3; a weak D match, TRBD2 (5 bases). Between the trimmed V and J ends, which lost 5 bases and 4 bases, there was a span of 7 bases. The CDR3 is 12 residues long. The CDR3 bases are TGTGCCAGCAGTGCGGAGGCAGATACGCAGTATTTT. Translated: CASSAEADTQYF.

This clonotype came up a few times. J is TRBJ2-7 and V is TRBV2, with D tentatively TRBD2 (5 bases). The CDR3 covers 13 residues. Germline CDR1 is SNHLY and CDR2 is FYNNEI. Trimming left V 4 bases short and J 1 base short, with 8 bases between. In DNA form, the CDR3 reads TGTGCCAGCAGTGTCGGGAAGTCCTACGAGCAGTACTTC. Translation gives CASSVGKSYEQYF.